A selection of T cell receptor beta chains follows, all from one sample in a study of identical twins. TCRdb ran MiXCR on the 5' RACE reads and lists one entry per CDR3 protein. The profile covers about 260,000 distinct CDR3 sequences, with 5.5% to 7% appearing a single time and 3% to 4.5% taken by the ten largest. This sample was also put to use in a study of yellow fever vaccine responses in identical twins.

The sequenced sample was memory (CD45RO+) T cells sorted from blood. These TCRs come from a woman between 18 and 30 years old in good health. The conserved cysteine and the conserved F or W are not part of the CDR3 here.

TRBV20-1	TRBJ1-6	SAPRTSRVEDSPLH
TRBV4-2	TRBJ2-1	ASSPGWEQF
TRBV14	TRBJ2-3	ASSQIVGTQY
TRBV15	TRBJ2-1	ATSLTGMGAWKF
TRBV15	TRBJ2-1	ATSRDTGSYNEQF
TRBV5-6	TRBJ1-5	ASSLTGEAQPQH
TRBV5-1	TRBJ2-1	ASSLGPRTGLVNEQF
TRBV3-1	TRBJ2-2	ASSQPRRNTGELF
TRBV6-2/TRBV6-3	TRBJ2-5	ASRNPTSRGETQY
TRBV7-2	TRBJ2-1	ASSPTRVSYNEQF
TRBV12-3/TRBV12-4	TRBJ1-4	ASSSGINEKLF
TRBV3-1	TRBJ2-2	ASSLGLAGVGTGELF
TRBV20-1	TRBJ1-2	SARVGTGYT
TRBV7-7	TRBJ2-1	ASSLGTSGSLGNEQF
TRBV11-3	TRBJ2-5	ASSEGVQGAIVETQY
TRBV12-3/TRBV12-4	TRBJ2-2	ASSLQGANTGELF
TRBV29-1	TRBJ2-3	SVEDTGGGATQY
TRBV3-1	TRBJ2-1	ATTQDTSGSRYNEQF
TRBV3-1	TRBJ1-1	ASSQDLEEANTEAF
TRBV12-3/TRBV12-4	TRBJ2-1	ASSLEGKGNNEQF
TRBV5-1	TRBJ2-1	ASSLGTGTGGFNEQF
TRBV4-1	TRBJ2-3	AGSQDQPRTDTQY
TRBV20-1	TRBJ2-6	SASPSSGANVLT
TRBV6-5	TRBJ1-6	ASSYDRVNNSPLH
TRBV24-1	TRBJ1-6	ATSDTGTGNSPLH
TRBV2	TRBJ2-1	ASSQREISYNEQF
TRBV20-1	TRBJ2-1	SASPYREVYNEQF
TRBV5-1	TRBJ1-4	ASRQGLDEKLF
TRBV10-3	TRBJ1-6	ASLTGPGLLSPLH
TRBV15	TRBJ2-3	ATSRERVDTQY
TRBV20-1	TRBJ2-2	SARDSGLALAGELF
TRBV20-1	TRBJ1-6	SARAQGTNSPLH
TRBV3-1	TRBJ2-6	ASSLGPGHLSSGANILT
TRBV2	TRBJ1-2	ASSPARDGSSNYGYT
TRBV5-1	TRBJ2-1	ASSRGETRDEQF
TRBV5-6	TRBJ1-5	ASSLAGGNQPQH
TRBV14	TRBJ2-2	ASSQVVKNTGELF
TRBV20-1	TRBJ2-1	SARGGRVGNEQF
TRBV20-1	TRBJ1-5	SARDPNILTSGQPQH
TRBV15	TRBJ2-2	ATSSAQGILGGELF
TRBV7-6	TRBJ2-2	ASSLELGGARTGELF
TRBV28	TRBJ2-5	ASSTTGGEKTQY
TRBV24-1	TRBJ2-3	ATSTPTGTGGADTQY
TRBV12-3/TRBV12-4	TRBJ2-7	ASSLGLAYSSYEQY
TRBV2	TRBJ2-6	ASKYNSGANVLT
TRBV5-1	TRBJ2-1	ASSLGGRNEQF